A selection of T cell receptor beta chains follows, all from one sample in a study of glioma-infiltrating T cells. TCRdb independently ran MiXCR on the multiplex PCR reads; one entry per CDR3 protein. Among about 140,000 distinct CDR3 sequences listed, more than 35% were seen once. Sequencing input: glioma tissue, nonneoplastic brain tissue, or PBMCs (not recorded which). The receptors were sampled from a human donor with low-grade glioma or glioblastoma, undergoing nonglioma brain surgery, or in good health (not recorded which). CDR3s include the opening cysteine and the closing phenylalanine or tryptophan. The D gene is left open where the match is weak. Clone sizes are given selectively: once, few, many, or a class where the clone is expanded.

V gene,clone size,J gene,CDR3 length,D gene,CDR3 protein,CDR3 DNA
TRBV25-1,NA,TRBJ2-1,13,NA,CANSPWAYNEQFF,TGTGCCAACTCTCCCTGGGCCTACAATGAGCAGTTCTTC
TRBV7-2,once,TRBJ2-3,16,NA,CASSPSGHILTDTQYF,TGTGCCAGCAGCCCCTCGGGACACATTCTCACAGATACGCAGTATTTT
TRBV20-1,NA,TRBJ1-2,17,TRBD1,CSADTAGQLSGDYGYTF,TGCAGTGCAGATACCGCGGGACAGCTAAGTGGGGACTATGGCTACACCTTC
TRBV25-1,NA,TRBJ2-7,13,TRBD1,CATRQGAINEQYF,TGTGCCACCCGACAGGGAGCAATTAACGAGCAGTACTTC
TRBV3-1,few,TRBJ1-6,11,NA,CASSQGTVYHF,TGTGCCAGCAGCCAAGGAACCGTCTACCACTTT
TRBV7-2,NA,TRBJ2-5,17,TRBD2,CASSLKGTSGGQETQYF,TGTGCCAGCAGCTTAAAGGGGACTAGCGGCGGCCAAGAGACCCAGTACTTC
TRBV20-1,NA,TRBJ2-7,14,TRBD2,CSAQTGGSYYEQYF,TGCAGTGCCCAAACGGGGGGGTCCTACTACGAGCAGTACTTC
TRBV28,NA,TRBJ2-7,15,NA,CASRWSVQGLYEQYF,TGTGCCAGCAGGTGGTCCGTCCAGGGGCTCTACGAGCAGTACTTC
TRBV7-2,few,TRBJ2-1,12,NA,CASSFSGTEQFF,TGTGCCAGCAGCTTCTCCGGGACTGAGCAGTTCTTC
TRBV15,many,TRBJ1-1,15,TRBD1,CATSRGPTGEAEAFF,TGTGCCACCAGCAGAGGTCCGACAGGGGAGGCTGAAGCTTTCTTT
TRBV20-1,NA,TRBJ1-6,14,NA,CSARFKSLNSPLHF,TGCAGTGCTCGCTTCAAGAGTTTAAATTCACCCCTCCACTTT
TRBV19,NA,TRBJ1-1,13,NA,CASSQWEDTEAFF,TGTGCCAGTAGTCAATGGGAGGACACTGAAGCTTTCTTT
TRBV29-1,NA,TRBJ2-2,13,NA,CSVGWAGTGELFF,TGCAGCGTTGGCTGGGCGGGCACCGGGGAGCTGTTTTTT
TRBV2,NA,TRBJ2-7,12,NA,CASRTVSHEQYF,TGTGCCAGCAGGACAGTCTCCCACGAGCAGTACTTC
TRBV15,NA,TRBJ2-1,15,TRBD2,CATSRDMDGRAEQFF,TGTGCCACCAGCAGAGATATGGACGGGAGGGCTGAGCAGTTCTTC
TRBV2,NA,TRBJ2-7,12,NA,CASSGNDYEQYF,TGTGCCAGCAGTGGGAATGACTACGAGCAGTACTTC
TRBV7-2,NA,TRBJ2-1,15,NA,CASSLDRNSYNEQFF,TGTGCCAGCAGCTTAGACAGGAACTCCTACAATGAGCAGTTCTTC
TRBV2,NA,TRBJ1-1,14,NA,CATQAGHQNTEAFF,TGTGCCACACAAGCGGGACACCAGAACACTGAAGCTTTCTTT
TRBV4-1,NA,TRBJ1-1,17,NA,CASSFGGGRSTNTEAFF,TGCGCCAGCAGCTTTGGGGGAGGACGTTCCACGAACACTGAAGCTTTCTTT
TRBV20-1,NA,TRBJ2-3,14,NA,CSASDPTSTDTQYF,TGCAGTGCCTCTGACCCAACTAGCACAGATACGCAGTATTTT
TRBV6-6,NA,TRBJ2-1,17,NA,CASSYSGFGPSYNEQFF,TGTGCCAGCAGTTACTCGGGGTTTGGTCCATCCTACAATGAGCAGTTCTTC
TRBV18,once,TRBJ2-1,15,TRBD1,CASSPGQGAYNEQFF,TGTGCCAGCTCACCCGGTCAGGGGGCCTACAATGAGCAGTTCTTC
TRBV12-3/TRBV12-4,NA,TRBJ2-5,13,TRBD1,CASSWTGDWTQYF,TGTGCCAGCAGTTGGACAGGGGATTGGACCCAGTACTTC
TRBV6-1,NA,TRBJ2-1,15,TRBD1,CASSRQGSSYNEQFF,TGTGCCAGCAGTCGACAGGGGAGCTCCTACAATGAGCAGTTCTTC
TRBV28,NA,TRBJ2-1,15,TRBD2,CGSSAPSGSSNEQFF,TGTGGCAGCAGTGCCCCTAGCGGGAGCTCAAATGAGCAGTTCTTC
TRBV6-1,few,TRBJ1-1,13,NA,CASKVIPNTEAFF,TGTGCCAGCAAAGTAATCCCAAACACTGAAGCTTTCTTT
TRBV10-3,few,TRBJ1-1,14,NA,CAISDRGMNTEAFF,TGTGCCATCAGTGACAGGGGAATGAACACTGAAGCTTTCTTT
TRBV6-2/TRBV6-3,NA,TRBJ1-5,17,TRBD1,CASSYSDRGLSNQPQHF,TGTGCCAGCAGTTATTCGGACAGGGGGCTTAGCAATCAGCCCCAGCATTTT
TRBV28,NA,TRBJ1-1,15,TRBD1,CASSLWGRGDTEAFF,TGTGCCAGCAGTTTATGGGGCAGGGGGGACACTGAAGCTTTCTTT
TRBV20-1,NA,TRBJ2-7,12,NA,CSRRGAGYEQYF,TGCAGTCGACGGGGCGCGGGATACGAGCAGTACTTC
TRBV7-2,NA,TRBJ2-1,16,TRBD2,CASSLGGLAGGNEQFF,TGTGCCAGCAGCTTAGGGGGACTAGCGGGAGGCAATGAGCAGTTCTTC
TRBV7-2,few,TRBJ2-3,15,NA,CASSLDYGLTTTQYF,TGTGCCAGCAGCTTAGATTACGGGCTAACGACAACGCAGTATTTT
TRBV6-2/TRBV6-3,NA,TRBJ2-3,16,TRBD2,CASSHRLAGFTDTQYF,TGTGCCAGCAGTCACCGACTAGCGGGGTTCACAGATACGCAGTATTTT
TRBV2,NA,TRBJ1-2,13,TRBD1,CASTRQGNYGYTF,TGTGCCAGTACACGACAGGGGAACTATGGCTACACCTTC
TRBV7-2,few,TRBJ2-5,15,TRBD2,CASSLVRGLGETQYF,TGTGCCAGCAGCTTAGTGAGGGGACTAGGGGAGACCCAGTACTTC
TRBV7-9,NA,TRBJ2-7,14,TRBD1,CARRPGQGAGEQYF,TGTGCCCGCAGGCCCGGACAGGGAGCTGGCGAGCAGTACTTC
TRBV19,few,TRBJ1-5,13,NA,CASSEAGNQPQHF,TGTGCCAGTAGTGAGGCGGGCAATCAGCCCCAGCATTTT
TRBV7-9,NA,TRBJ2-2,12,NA,CAIDRYTGELFF,TGTGCCATTGACCGGTACACCGGGGAGCTGTTTTTT
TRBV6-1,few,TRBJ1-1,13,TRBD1,CASSSQGATEAFF,TGTGCCAGCAGTTCTCAGGGGGCAACTGAAGCTTTCTTT
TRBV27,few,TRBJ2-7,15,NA,CASSHSKGPPYEQYF,TGTGCCAGCAGTCACTCTAAAGGCCCCCCCTACGAGCAGTACTTC
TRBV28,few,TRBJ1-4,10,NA,CASGYEKLFF,TGTGCCAGCGGCTACGAAAAACTGTTTTTT
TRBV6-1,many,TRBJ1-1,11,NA,CASNRVTEAFF,TGTGCCAGCAATCGCGTCACTGAAGCTTTCTTT
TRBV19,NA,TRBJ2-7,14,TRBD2,CATQRGGGSYEQYF,TGTGCCACCCAGCGGGGCGGGGGCTCCTACGAGCAGTACTTC
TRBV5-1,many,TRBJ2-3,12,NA,CASSLVSDTQYF,TGCGCCAGCAGCTTGGTATCAGATACGCAGTATTTT
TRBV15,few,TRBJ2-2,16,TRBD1,CATSRGQGARTGELFF,TGTGCCACCAGCAGAGGACAGGGGGCGCGGACCGGGGAGCTGTTTTTT
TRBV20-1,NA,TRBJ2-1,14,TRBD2,CSARKLAGGNEQFF,TGCAGTGCTAGGAAACTAGCGGGAGGCAATGAGCAGTTCTTC
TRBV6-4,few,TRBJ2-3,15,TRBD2,CASSDSGRPTDTQYF,TGTGCCAGCAGTGATAGCGGGAGACCCACAGATACGCAGTATTTT
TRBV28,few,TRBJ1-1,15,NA,CASSPPRGANTEAFF,TGTGCCAGCAGTCCACCTAGGGGCGCGAACACTGAAGCTTTCTTT
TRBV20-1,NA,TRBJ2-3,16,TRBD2,CSARRLAGGGTDKQYF,TGCAGTGCTAGAAGACTAGCGGGGGGTGGCACAGATAAGCAGTATTTT
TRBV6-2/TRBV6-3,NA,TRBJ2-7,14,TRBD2,CASMVGGGLPEQYF,TGTGCCAGCATGGTCGGCGGGGGGTTGCCCGAGCAGTACTTC
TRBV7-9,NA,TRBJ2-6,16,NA,CASSERAGSGANVLTF,TGTGCCAGCAGTGAACGGGCAGGCTCTGGGGCCAACGTCCTGACTTTC
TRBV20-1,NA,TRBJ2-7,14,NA,CSALDFQSSYEQYF,TGCAGTGCTCTAGACTTCCAGAGCTCCTACGAGCAGTACTTC
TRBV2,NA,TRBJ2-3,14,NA,CASNVEVVADTQYF,TGTGCCAGCAATGTGGAGGTCGTCGCAGATACGCAGTATTTT